This TCR beta chain was captured by sequencing in a study of cytomegalovirus exposure and HLA in healthy donors (dated by TCRdb to 2017 to 2019). With respect to the entire study: An earlier analysis of some 600 of the donors reported 276 Gb of sequence data and 95 million to 120 million unique TCR beta sequences obtained from about 179 million T cells. Around 320 gigabases of sequencing data and approximately 93 million unique TCR sequences were included in an early release covering several hundred HLA-typed donors. The genetic ancestry cluster associated with self-reported Caucasian donors included over 80% of the roughly 380 genotyped donors. The study aimed to test whether cataloging public T cell receptors could reveal signatures of past pathogen exposure. Using immunosequencing, the study profiled T cell repertoires from some 670 subjects and related those repertoires to cytomegalovirus serostatus. In addition to the first cohort of several hundred subjects, a separate validation cohort of approximately 120 different subjects was used. High-throughput TCR immunosequencing, statistical association of individual TCRs with disease status, and machine learning were combined to predict cytomegalovirus infection status. A later analysis re-analyzed previously published TCR beta repertoires from approximately 670 donors and added high-resolution HLA genotyping to study TCR occurrence patterns. The later analysis used no new phenotypic data to find candidate immune exposures, relying instead on TCR beta sequences and their occurrence across donors. An earlier analysis of some 600 of the donors applied high-throughput TCR beta sequencing to assess whether each TCR beta V gene segment acted as functional or pseudogenic. Donor age, sex, ethnicity and CMV serostatus were compiled together with the repertoire data. In a later genetic analysis, genome-wide SNP genotypes for about three fifths of the 666 donors were used, and that subset was treated as a discovery cohort. All discovery cohort repertoires had been generated using a single sequencing platform. Class I and class II HLA loci were covered by the typing at four-digit resolution. Typing coverage varied by locus: about 620-630 donors for A, B, C, DRB1 and DQB1; roughly 510 for DQA1; more than 600 for DPA1; 450 to 480 for DPB1. Five DR-DQ haplotypes were handled as single units for association and clustering because linkage in the cohort was strong. Among 300 to 500 genotyped donors of the cohort, an average of roughly 230,000 unique TCR beta nucleotide sequences was sequenced per donor, of which roughly 18% were non-productive. Overall study outcomes, separate from this receptor: A cluster of highly shared sequence variants was judged likely to represent a technical artifact of the sequencing pipeline. A later genetic analysis reported fewer N-insertions in productive TCRs among donors in an Asian-associated ancestry cluster than the roughly 700-donor mean. The only immune exposure information available for the cohort was CMV serostatus. According to a later analysis, most CMV-associated TCR beta chains appeared to be HLA-restricted, and the HLA associations seemed to be driven largely by CMV exposure. In a later analysis, several top co-occurrence clusters were reported to appear linked to parvovirus B19, influenza, CMV and Epstein-Barr virus. Because HLA typing was missing for some donors at each locus, association tests included only the typed subset. A later analysis found that HLA-associated TCR beta chains were more clonally expanded and had lower generation probabilities than equally common non-associated chains. In an earlier analysis of around 500 of the donors, most TCR beta V segments appeared in productive rearrangements about 90% or about 30% of the time, broadly matching IMGT annotations. Presence/absence analyses assumed roughly uniform sequencing depth across donors, an assumption that may not hold. The classifier was reported to diagnose cytomegalovirus status with high specificity and sensitivity in both the original cohort and the validation cohort. Because counts were too low, around 18 rarely observed V segments, including chromosome 9 orphons, were left out of the earlier analysis of 587 of the donors. V-gene and J-gene trimming of TCR beta chains was associated with a missense DCLRE1C variant in a later genetic analysis, and the association was replicated in an independent cohort. Assigning TCR associations to individual alleles was difficult when HLA alleles, especially DR and DQ, strongly co-occurred. Only TCR beta chains were sequenced in this cohort, and the absence of alpha or paired-chain data limited detectable features. The authors suggested that the approach could potentially be generalized to other disease states and immunological phenotypes. In a later analysis, TCR association rates were found to vary across HLA loci, with the most associated TCRs seen for DRB1 alleles and the fewest for HLA-C alleles. Three of the identified cytomegalovirus-associated TCR beta chains were confirmed in vitro to be specific for cytomegalovirus antigens. Correlated functional status among segregating V segments might be attributable to linkage disequilibrium, but an unknown experimental factor could not be ruled out. A further reported finding was that TCR beta sequences accurately predicted the HLA-A and HLA-B alleles for most subjects in the first cohort. Most TCR sequences were observed very rarely across donors, whereas some public TCRs were present in many individuals. In a later analysis, around 17,000 TCR beta sequences were associated with specific HLA alleles at a false discovery rate of 0.05. The 87-base-pair reads could not distinguish some IMGT-functional V segments, including TRBV6-2 and TRBV6-3, so those segments were excluded. A total of 150 to 200 TCR beta chains were listed by the study as associated with cytomegalovirus.

Trimming removed 5 bases from V and 0 bases from J, leaving 14 bases between the germline ends. The CDR3 starts with the cysteine, ends with the phenylalanine, and has 15 residues. Just the 45-base CDR3 DNA is kept, in frame starting at base 1. The germline V gene specifies MDHEN as CDR1 and SYDVKM as CDR2. In regard to this clone: Its specific antigen is unknown. No qualities accompany the bases; no much larger clone lies one base away.

The library was obtained by the immunoSEQ multiplex PCR assay. A mixture of 60 forward primers for TCR Vbeta segments and 13 reverse primers for TCR Jbeta segments was used in the multiplex PCR. A multiplex PCR assay on genomic DNA amplified the CDR3 region of rearranged TCR beta genes. The Illumina HiSeq System was used to sequence the amplified TCR beta libraries as 87-base-pair reads. Turning to the authors' computational methods: A later analysis tallied roughly 78 million unique TCR beta chains across the 666 repertoires, and approximately 12 million of those chains were shared by two or more donors. A nearest-neighbor algorithm error-corrected the raw reads and collapsed the reads into unique sequences, merging closely related sequences to remove PCR and sequencing errors. Alignment of CDR3 sequences to IMGT reference sequences was used to assign V, D and J gene segments. For a sequence to be retained, a match of at least six nucleotides was required to both a V gene segment and a J gene segment. A rearrangement was called productive if the CDR3 had no stop codons and remained in frame with V and J, and every other rearrangement was called non-productive. Following IMGT convention, CDR3 was defined as the stretch from the second conserved V-encoded cysteine up to the conserved J-encoded phenylalanine. The earlier analysis of some 550 of the donors excluded any sequence lacking an unambiguous match to a single V gene segment. In an earlier analysis of several hundred of the donors, V segments were called functional above 56.7% productive rearrangements and were called segregating when the between-donor standard deviation exceeded 5%. To diagnose cytomegalovirus status from the catalog of TCR beta chain sequences, a statistical classification framework was built. A later analysis assigned V and J genes by comparing TCR nucleotide sequences with IMGT/GENE-DB human TR gene sequences. The TCRdist pipeline was used in a later analysis to assign CDR3 sequences and most-parsimonious VDJ recombination scenarios. In a later analysis, each TCR beta chain was defined by its CDR3 amino acid sequence together with its V-gene family, and reads lacking a unique V-gene family were excluded. A later analysis removed roughly 590 highly shared, low-generation-probability nucleotide sequences to deal with suspected cross-contamination and a sequencing artifact. A later analysis calculated a clonal expansion index for each public chain from normalized within-repertoire ranks of inferred template counts. In a later analysis, generation probabilities were computed using a VDJ recombination model fitted to out-of-frame rearrangements, and the results were checked against IGoR. A later analysis scored TCR-TCR, TCR-HLA and TCR-CMV co-occurrence with hypergeometric tests, applying a repertoire-size bias correction to TCR pairs. In a later analysis, false discovery rates were estimated by permuting HLA or CMV assignments 20 times. A later analysis grouped co-occurring TCRs with DBSCAN, adding TCRdist sequence similarity when clustering within HLA-allele-positive subsets. Co-occurrence clustering excluded repertoires with fewer than 30,000 or more than 120,000 public chains, plus five with anomalous nucleotide sharing. Not all clones reach the TCRdb copy of this immuneACCESS table, which keeps in-frame sequences only. Checked studies attribute under half of the gap to unresolved V genes and leave the rest unexplained. V and J calls plus clone size are reproduced from that table; the DNA served to infer D and trimming. The sample table lists roughly 150,000 clones, approximately 73% of them with a count of one. The ten largest clones represent about 9.4% of the sample.

The cohort was made up of around 720 healthy bone marrow donors. At the time of sampling, every cohort member was nominally healthy, though immune exposures that went unrecorded were likely present. The donor tested CMV seropositive, placing the donor among the 290 or so seropositive members of the cohort. A peripheral blood sample was provided by each donor, and peripheral blood mononuclear cells were used for TCR beta sequencing. Genomic DNA extraction from the blood cell samples was performed with the Qiagen DNeasy Blood Extraction Kit. Sequenced material: PBMCs. The rearrangement combines TRBV28 with TRBJ2-7; perhaps TRBD1 is the D gene, with 5 bases matching. The source is a man younger than 40 in good health and CMV-seropositive. The CDR3 corresponds to CASSPTAIVSYEQYF. The DNA sequence reads TGTGCCAGCAGTCCGACAGCAATTGTCTCCTACGAGCAGTACTTC.